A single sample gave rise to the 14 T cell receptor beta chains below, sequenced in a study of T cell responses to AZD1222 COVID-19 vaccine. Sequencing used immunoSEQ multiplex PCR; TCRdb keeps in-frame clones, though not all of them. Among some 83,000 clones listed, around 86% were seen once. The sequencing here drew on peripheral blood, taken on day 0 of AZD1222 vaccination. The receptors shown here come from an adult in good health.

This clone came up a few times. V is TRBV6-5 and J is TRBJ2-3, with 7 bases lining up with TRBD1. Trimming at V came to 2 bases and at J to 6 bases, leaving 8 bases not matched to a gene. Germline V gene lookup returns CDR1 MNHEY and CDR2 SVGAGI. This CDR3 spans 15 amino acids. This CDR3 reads CASSYDRVPRDTQYF. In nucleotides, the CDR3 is TGTGCCAGCAGTTACGACAGGGTCCCGCGTGATACGCAGTATTTT.

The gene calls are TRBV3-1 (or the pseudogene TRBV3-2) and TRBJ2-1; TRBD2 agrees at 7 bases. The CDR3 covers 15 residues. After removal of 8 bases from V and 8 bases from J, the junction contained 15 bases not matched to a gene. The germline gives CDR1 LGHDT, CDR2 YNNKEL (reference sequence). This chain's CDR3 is CASGRFASGGDEQFF. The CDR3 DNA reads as TGTGCCAGCGGACGGTTTGCTAGCGGAGGCGATGAGCAGTTCTTC.

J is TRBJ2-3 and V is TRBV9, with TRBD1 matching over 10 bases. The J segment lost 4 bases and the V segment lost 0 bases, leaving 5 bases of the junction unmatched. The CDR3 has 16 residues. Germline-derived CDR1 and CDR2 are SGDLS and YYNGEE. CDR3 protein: CASSVVGQGGPDTQYF. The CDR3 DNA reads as TGTGCCAGCAGCGTAGTAGGACAGGGGGGACCAGATACGCAGTATTTT.

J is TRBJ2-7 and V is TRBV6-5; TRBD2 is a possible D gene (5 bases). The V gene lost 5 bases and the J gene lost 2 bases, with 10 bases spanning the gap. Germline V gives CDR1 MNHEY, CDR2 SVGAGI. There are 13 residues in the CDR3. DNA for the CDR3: TGTGCCAGCAGTACCAGCGGCCCCTACGAGCAGTACTTC. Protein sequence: CASSTSGPYEQYF.

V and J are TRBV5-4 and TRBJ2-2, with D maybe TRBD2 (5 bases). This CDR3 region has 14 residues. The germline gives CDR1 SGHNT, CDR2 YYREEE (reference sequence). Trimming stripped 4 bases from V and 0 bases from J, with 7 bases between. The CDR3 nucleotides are TGTGCCAGCAGCGAGGGATCGAACACCGGGGAGCTGTTTTTT. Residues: CASSEGSNTGELFF.

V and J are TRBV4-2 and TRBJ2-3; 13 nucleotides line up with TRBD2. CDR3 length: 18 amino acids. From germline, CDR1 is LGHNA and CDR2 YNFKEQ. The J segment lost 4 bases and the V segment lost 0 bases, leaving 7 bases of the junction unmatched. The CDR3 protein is CASSQDLLAGGEADTQYF. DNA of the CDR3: TGTGCCAGCAGCCAAGATCTACTAGCGGGAGGGGAGGCAGATACGCAGTATTTT.

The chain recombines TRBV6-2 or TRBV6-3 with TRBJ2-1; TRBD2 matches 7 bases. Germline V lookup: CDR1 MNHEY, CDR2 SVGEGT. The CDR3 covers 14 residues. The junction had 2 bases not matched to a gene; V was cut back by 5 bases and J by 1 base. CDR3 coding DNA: TGTGCCAGCAGTAGCGGGAAATCCTACAATGAGCAGTTCTTC. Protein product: CASSSGKSYNEQFF.

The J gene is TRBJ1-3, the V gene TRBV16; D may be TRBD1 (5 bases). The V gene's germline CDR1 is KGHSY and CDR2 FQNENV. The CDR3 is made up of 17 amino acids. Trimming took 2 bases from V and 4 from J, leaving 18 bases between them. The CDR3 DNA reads TGTGCCAGCAGCCAAACCGGCGGGCAGGGAGGCGGAAACACCATATATTTT. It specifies CASSQTGGQGGGNTIYF.

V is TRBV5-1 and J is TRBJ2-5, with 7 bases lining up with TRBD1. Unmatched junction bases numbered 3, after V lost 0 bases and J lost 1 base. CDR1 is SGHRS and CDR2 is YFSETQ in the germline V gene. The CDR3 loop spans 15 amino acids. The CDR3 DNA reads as TGCGCCAGCAGCTTGGACAGGGGTTCCCAAGAGACCCAGTACTTC. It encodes CASSLDRGSQETQYF.

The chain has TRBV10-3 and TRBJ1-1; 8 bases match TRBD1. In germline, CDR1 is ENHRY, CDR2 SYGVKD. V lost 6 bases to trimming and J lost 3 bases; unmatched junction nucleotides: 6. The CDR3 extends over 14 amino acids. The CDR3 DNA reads TGTGCCATCAGGCGGACAGGGATGGACACTGAAGCTTTCTTT. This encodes CAIRRTGMDTEAFF.

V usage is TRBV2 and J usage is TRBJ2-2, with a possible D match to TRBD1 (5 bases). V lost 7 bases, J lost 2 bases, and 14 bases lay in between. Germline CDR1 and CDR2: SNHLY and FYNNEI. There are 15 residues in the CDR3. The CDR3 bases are TGTGCCAGCACCTGGACAAGGGGCAACACCGGGGAGCTGTTTTTT. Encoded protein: CASTWTRGNTGELFF.

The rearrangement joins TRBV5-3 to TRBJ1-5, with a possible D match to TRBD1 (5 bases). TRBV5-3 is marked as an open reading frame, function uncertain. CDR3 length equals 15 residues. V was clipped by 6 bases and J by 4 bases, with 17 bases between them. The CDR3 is CARTTQDVENQPQHF. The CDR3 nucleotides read TGTGCCAGAACAACACAGGACGTCGAAAATCAGCCCCAGCATTTT.

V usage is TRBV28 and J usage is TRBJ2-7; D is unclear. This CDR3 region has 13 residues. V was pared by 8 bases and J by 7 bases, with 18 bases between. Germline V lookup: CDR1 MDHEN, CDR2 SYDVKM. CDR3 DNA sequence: TGTGCCAGCGTCCAGGCCCCCGAATTGGAGCAGTACTTC. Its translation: CASVQAPELEQYF.

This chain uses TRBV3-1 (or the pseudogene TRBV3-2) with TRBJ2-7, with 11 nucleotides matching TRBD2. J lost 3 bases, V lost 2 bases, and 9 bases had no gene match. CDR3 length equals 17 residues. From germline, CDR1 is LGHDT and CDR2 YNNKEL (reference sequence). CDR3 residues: CASSQLAGGPPFYEQYF. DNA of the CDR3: TGTGCCAGCAGCCAACTAGCGGGGGGCCCTCCCTTCTACGAGCAGTACTTC.